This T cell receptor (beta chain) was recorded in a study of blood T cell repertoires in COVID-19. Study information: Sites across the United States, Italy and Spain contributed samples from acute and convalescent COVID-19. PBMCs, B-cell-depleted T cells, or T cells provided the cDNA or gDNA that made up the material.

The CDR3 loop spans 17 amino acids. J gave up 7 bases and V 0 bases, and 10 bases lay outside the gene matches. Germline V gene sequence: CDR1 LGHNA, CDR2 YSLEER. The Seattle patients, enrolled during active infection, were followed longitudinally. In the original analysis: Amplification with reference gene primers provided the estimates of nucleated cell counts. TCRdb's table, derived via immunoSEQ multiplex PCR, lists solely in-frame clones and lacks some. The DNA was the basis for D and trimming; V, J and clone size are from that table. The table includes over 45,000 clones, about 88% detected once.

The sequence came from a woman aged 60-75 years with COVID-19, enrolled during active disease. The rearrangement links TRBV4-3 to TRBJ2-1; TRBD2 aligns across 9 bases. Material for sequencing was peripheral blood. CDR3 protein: CASSQDLWLAGWNEQFF. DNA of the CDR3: TGCGCCAGCAGCCAAGATTTATGGCTAGCGGGATGGAATGAGCAGTTCTTC.